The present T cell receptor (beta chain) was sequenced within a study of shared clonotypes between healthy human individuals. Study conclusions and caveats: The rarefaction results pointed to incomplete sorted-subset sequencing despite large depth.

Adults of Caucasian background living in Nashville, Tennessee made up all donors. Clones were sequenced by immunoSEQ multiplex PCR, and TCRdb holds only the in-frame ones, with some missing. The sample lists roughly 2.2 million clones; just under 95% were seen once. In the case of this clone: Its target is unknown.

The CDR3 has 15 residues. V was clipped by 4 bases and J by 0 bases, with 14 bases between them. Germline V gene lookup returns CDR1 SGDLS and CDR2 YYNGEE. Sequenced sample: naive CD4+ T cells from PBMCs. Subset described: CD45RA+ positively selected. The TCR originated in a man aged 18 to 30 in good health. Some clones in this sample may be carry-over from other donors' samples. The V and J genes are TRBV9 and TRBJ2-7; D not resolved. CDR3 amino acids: CASSPRVSSSYEQYF. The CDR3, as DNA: TGTGCCAGCAGCCCCCGGGTCTCAAGCTCCTACGAGCAGTACTTC.